This passage covers 30 T cell receptor beta chains from one sample sequenced in a study of T cell repertoires in cytomegalovirus infection. TCRdb re-called the reads with MiXCR, one entry per CDR3 protein. The sample yields approximately 110,000 distinct CDR3 sequences, less than 55% seen once. These receptors have no known antigen. The sequencing used CD8+ T cells from cultured PBMCs, collected from culture after CMV antigen stimulation. Receptors originate from a human donor in good health (CMV status not recorded). Some clones in this sample may be carry-over from other donors' samples.

This clonotype has just a few counts. This chain links TRBV9 with TRBJ1-3, with 7 positions matching TRBD1. The CDR3 loop spans 16 amino acids. The germline V gene encodes CDR1 SGDLS and CDR2 YYNGEE. Germline trimming cut 3 bases from V and 2 bases from J; bases unmatched to any gene: 8. The DNA of the CDR3 is TGTGCCAGCAGCGGGACAGGATCCGGGCCTGGAAACACCATATATTTT. The encoded protein is CASSGTGSGPGNTIYF.

This clonotype was counted many times. One junction end disagrees with the germline gene, perhaps due to a read error. V usage is TRBV12-3 or TRBV12-4 and J usage is TRBJ2-1, with 10 bases fitting TRBD2. There are 14 residues in the CDR3. The CDR3 region is CASRLAGGYNEQFF. CDR3 DNA sequence: TGTGCCAGCAGATTAGCGGGGGGATACAATGAGCAGTTCTTC.

This chain uses TRBV29-1 with TRBJ2-3; the D gene is possibly TRBD1 (6 bases). Germline values: CDR1 SQVTM, CDR2 ANQGSEA. The CDR3 consists of 14 residues. The germline V and J ends were trimmed by 0 bases and 2 bases, with 9 bases remaining between them. The DNA of the CDR3 is TGCAGCGTTGAAGATAAGGGGGACACAGATACGCAGTATTTT. It specifies CSVEDKGDTDTQYF.

For this clonotype: This clone may be a read error of a much larger clone one base away. The genes are TRBV7-8 and TRBJ2-2, with D hard to call. Trimming removed 1 base at V and 9 bases at J, with 6 bases between. In germline, CDR1 is SGHVS, CDR2 FQNEAQ. The CDR3 has 12 residues. The CDR3 spells CASSLGDRELFF. CDR3 bases: TGTGCCAGCAGCTTAGGAGACAGGGAGCTGTTTTTT.

The V call is TRBV6-6, the J call TRBJ2-3; 13 positions match TRBD2. The germline V gene encodes CDR1 MNHNY and CDR2 SVGAGI (reference sequence). The CDR3 spans 17 residues. The junction had 7 bases not matched to a gene; V was cut back by 5 bases and J by 2 bases. The DNA of the CDR3 is TGTGCCAGCAGTCCCGAGGGACTAGCGGGGACCACAGATACGCAGTATTTT. Encoded protein: CASSPEGLAGTTDTQYF.

This clonotype was found many times. The V call is TRBV2, the J call TRBJ1-5; 8 bases fit TRBD1. The CDR3 runs to 15 residues. The V gene's germline CDR1 is SNHLY and CDR2 FYNNEI. Trimming at V came to 6 bases and at J to 4 bases, leaving 8 bases not matched to a gene. The CDR3 bases are TGTGCCAGCAGCTTCGGACAGGGAGGGAATCAGCCCCAGCATTTT. It is translated as CASSFGQGGNQPQHF.

The V call is TRBV6-4, the J call TRBJ1-5, with a tentative D call TRBD1 (5 bases). Per germline, CDR1 MRHNA and CDR2 SNTAGT. The CDR3 loop spans 16 amino acids. V was shortened by 5 bases and J by 0 bases, with 14 bases between the two germline ends. The DNA of the CDR3 is TGTGCCAGCAGTTTATCCGGGACTCTTAGCAATCAGCCCCAGCATTTT. Translated: CASSLSGTLSNQPQHF.

The table lists this clonotype with a few counts. The genes are TRBV4-1 and TRBJ2-3; tentatively, D is TRBD2 (6 bases). CDR1 is MGHRA, CDR2 YSYEKL, per germline. The CDR3 has 13 residues. With 0 bases removed from V and 8 bases from J, the gap between germline ends came to 9 bases. The CDR3 is CASSQDEAGTQYF. The CDR3 DNA is TGCGCCAGCAGCCAAGATGAAGCGGGTACGCAGTATTTT.

The sample holds many counts of this clonotype. The chain employs TRBV7-9 and TRBJ1-2; tentative D call: TRBD1 (5 bases). Germline CDR1 is SEHNR and CDR2 is FQNEAQ (reference sequence). This CDR3 region has 12 residues. The V end was cut by 2 bases, the J end by 6 bases, with 7 bases between. CDR3 coding DNA: TGTGCCAGCAGCTTAACGGGGGATGGCTACACCTTC. Translated: CASSLTGDGYTF.

The chain joins TRBV12-3 or TRBV12-4 to TRBJ2-2, with TRBD2 identical over 8 bases. Trimming at V came to 5 bases and at J to 4 bases, leaving 9 bases not matched to a gene. This CDR3 contains 16 residues. The CDR3 DNA reads as TGTGCCAGCAGTAGCAAACCGGGACTAGTCACCGGGGAGCTGTTTTTT. Translation gives CASSSKPGLVTGELFF.

This chain links TRBV3-1 with TRBJ1-4, with D possibly TRBD1 on 5 matching bases. Germline assignment: CDR1 LGHDT and CDR2 YNNKEL (reference sequence). V was trimmed by 2 bases and J by 0 bases, leaving 13 bases between them. The CDR3 covers 17 residues. CDR3 coding DNA: TGTGCCAGCAGCCAACAAGGGGCCCTAGCAACTAATGAAAAACTGTTTTTT. Its translation is CASSQQGALATNEKLFF.

This clonotype was counted a single time. The rearrangement uses TRBV7-9 and TRBJ2-3; 9 nucleotides line up with TRBD1. The length of the CDR3 is 16 residues. Unmatched junction bases numbered 10, after V lost 6 bases and J lost 3 bases. CDR1 is SEHNR, CDR2 FQNEAQ, per germline (reference sequence). CDR3 nucleotides: TGTGCCAGCAGTTCTAACCGGGACAGGGCGACAGATACGCAGTATTTT. This translates into CASSSNRDRATDTQYF.

The V call is TRBV20-1, the J call TRBJ1-1; 7 nucleotides line up with TRBD1. With V trimmed by 2 bases and J by 5 bases, 8 bases remained unmatched. Germline V gene data show CDR1 as DFQATT and CDR2 as SNEGSKA (reference sequence). The length of the CDR3 is 14 residues. CDR3 in amino acids: CSARTGDRGTEAFF. CDR3 sequence (DNA): TGCAGTGCTAGAACAGGGGATAGAGGGACTGAAGCTTTCTTT.

The J gene is TRBJ1-1, the V gene TRBV9, with unresolved D. Germline V gene sequence: CDR1 SGDLS, CDR2 YYNGEE. The CDR3 is made up of 13 amino acids. V was shortened by 0 bases and J by 1 base, with 4 bases between the two germline ends. CDR3 sequence reads: CASSVDGNTEAFF. DNA for the CDR3: TGTGCCAGCAGCGTAGACGGGAACACTGAAGCTTTCTTT.

CDR3 nucleotides: TGTGCCAGCAGTTTAAATCGGGTCATCACAGATACGCAGTATTTT. It is translated as CASSLNRVITDTQYF. The chain carries TRBV27 and TRBJ2-3; D is ambiguous. Germline V CDR1 and CDR2: MNHEY, SMNVEV (reference sequence). Between the trimmed V and J ends, which lost 2 bases and 2 bases, there was a span of 11 bases. This CDR3 has 15 amino acids.

The chain carries TRBV27 and TRBJ1-1, with 10 bases lining up with TRBD1. CDR1 is MNHEY, CDR2 SMNVEV, per germline (reference sequence). V lost 7 bases and J lost 5; bases outside the gene matches: 7. The CDR3 is made up of 14 amino acids. The CDR3 reads CASISDRGPTEAFF. The CDR3 DNA reads as TGTGCCAGCATCTCCGACAGGGGGCCAACTGAAGCTTTCTTT.

This clonotype was detected a few times. The rearrangement links TRBV11-2 to TRBJ2-1; D call uncertain. This CDR3 region has 11 residues. V dropped 6 bases and J dropped 6 bases, with 6 bases sitting between them. Germline V gives CDR1 SGHAT, CDR2 FQNNGV. The CDR3 spells CASSWGNEQFF. CDR3 sequence (DNA): TGTGCCAGCAGTTGGGGCAATGAGCAGTTCTTC. Full variable domain (missing parts from reference TRBV11-2 and TRBJ2-1): EAGVAQSPRYKIIEKRQSVAFWCNPISGHATLYWYQQILGQGPKLLIQFQNNGVVDDSQLPKDRFSAERLKGVDSTLKIQPAKLEDSAVYLCASSWGNEQFFGPGTRLTVL.

CDR3 nucleotide sequence: TGTGCTAGTGCATTATTCAACTATGGCTACACCTTC. It is translated as CASALFNYGYTF. V and J are TRBV12-5 and TRBJ1-2; D not resolved. The germline CDR1 and CDR2 sequences are LGHNT and FRNRAP. Trimming left V 7 bases short and J 2 bases short, with 8 bases between. CDR3 size: 12 residues. Filled out from reference TRBV12-5 and TRBJ1-2, the complete variable domain reads DARVTQTPRHKVTEMGQEVTMRCQPILGHNTVFWYRQTMMQGLELLAYFRNRAPLDDSGMPKDRFSAEMPDATLATLKIQPSEPRDSAVYFCASALFNYGYTFGSGTRLTVV.

This clonotype has only a few counts. This rearrangement joins TRBV4-1 to TRBJ1-1; D not certain. V lost 3 bases and J lost 8, with 10 bases in between. The germline gives CDR1 MGHRA, CDR2 YSYEKL. The CDR3 is 12 residues long. Written as DNA, the CDR3 is TGCGCCAGCAGCCACCCCCCGGGAGAAGCTTTCTTT. It specifies CASSHPPGEAFF.

This rearrangement joins TRBV6-6 to TRBJ2-7; D ambiguous. The germline V and J ends were trimmed by 7 bases and 2 bases, with 21 bases remaining between them. The CDR3 contains 16 residues. CDR1 is MNHNY and CDR2 is SVGAGI in the germline V gene (reference sequence). CDR3 DNA: TGTGCCAGCATTAAAAGACCCTCCAACGTACCCTACGAGCAGTACTTC. Translated: CASIKRPSNVPYEQYF.

The V call is TRBV7-6, the J call TRBJ2-3; weak D call: TRBD2 (5 bases). The V gene lost 4 bases and the J gene lost 2 bases, with 13 bases spanning the gap. This CDR3 contains 15 residues. The germline gives CDR1 SGHVS, CDR2 FNYEAQ. CDR3 residues: CASSSHPEDTDTQYF. The CDR3 nucleotides read TGTGCCAGCAGCTCCCACCCGGAGGACACAGATACGCAGTATTTT.

The rearrangement joins TRBV12-3 or TRBV12-4 to TRBJ2-7; perhaps TRBD1 as D (5 bases). Trimming stripped 6 bases from V and 5 bases from J, with 11 bases between. CDR3 length: 12 residues. The CDR3 DNA reads as TGTGCCAGCAGCCGAAAACAGGACGAGCAGTACTTC. Translation gives CASSRKQDEQYF.

This clonotype was recorded a few times. The chain joins TRBV7-3 to TRBJ1-1; TRBD1 is a possible D gene (6 bases). The CDR3 runs 14 residues. The V gene's germline CDR1 is SGHTA and CDR2 FQGTGA. V lost 2 bases and J 5 bases, leaving 12 bases between the germline ends. In DNA, the CDR3 is TGTGCCAGCAGCTTAGTCGGGGGCGGGACTGAAGCTTTCTTT. It yields the protein CASSLVGGGTEAFF.

The chain links TRBV7-6 to TRBJ1-1, with no clear D. V was cut by 5 bases and J by 4 bases, with 11 bases left in between. Germline V gene data show CDR1 as SGHVS and CDR2 as FNYEAQ. The CDR3 runs 13 residues. CDR3 coding DNA: TGTGCCAGCAGCCTGCTGCGGGGCACTGAAGCTTTCTTT. It translates to CASSLLRGTEAFF.

CDR3 sequence: CASSFSSGGYVSYEQYF. Written as DNA, the CDR3 is TGTGCCAGCAGTTTTTCTAGCGGGGGATATGTCTCCTACGAGCAGTACTTC. The V gene is TRBV28, the J gene TRBJ2-7, with 10 bases that match TRBD2. The germline gives CDR1 MDHEN, CDR2 SYDVKM. CDR3 size: 17 residues. After removal of 3 bases from V and 0 bases from J, the junction contained 8 bases not matched to a gene.

There are many counts of this clonotype. J is TRBJ2-5 and V is TRBV7-3, with a possible D match to TRBD2 (7 bases). This CDR3 region has 16 residues. CDR1 is SGHTA and CDR2 is FQGTGA in the germline V gene. V was trimmed by 5 bases and J by 5 bases, leaving 21 bases between them. The CDR3 coding sequence is TGTGCCAGCAGCCCCGGAGTTCGGGGGGCTAGCGAGACCCAGTACTTC. It encodes CASSPGVRGASETQYF.

Many counts were recorded for this clonotype. The chain carries TRBV4-1 and TRBJ2-6; TRBD2 agrees at 7 bases. V lost 0 bases, J lost 2 bases, and 7 bases stayed unmatched. This CDR3 comprises 18 residues. Germline CDR1 and CDR2: MGHRA and YSYEKL. CDR3 nucleotides: TGCGCCAGCAGCCAAGAAGGCGCGGGAGCTGCTGGGGCCAACGTCCTGACTTTC. Its protein is CASSQEGAGAAGANVLTF.

The V call is TRBV20-1, the J call TRBJ2-3; D gene unclear. V lost 2 bases to trimming and J lost 1 base, with 13 bases between them. Germline CDR1 reads DFQATT; CDR2 reads SNEGSKA (reference sequence). The CDR3 length is 15 residues. The CDR3 here is CSARTSSVGTDTQYF. The DNA for the CDR3 is TGCAGTGCTAGAACCTCCAGCGTGGGCACAGATACGCAGTATTTT.

As for this clonotype: A read error may explain this, as a much larger clone is one base away. This CDR3 fails to terminate in the conserved phenylalanine or tryptophan, so it likely reflects a read error. The chain links TRBV5-5 to TRBJ1-1; D unclear. Trimming left V 0 bases short and J 4 bases short, with 7 bases between. The CDR3 is 13 residues long. CDR1 and CDR2 from the germline V gene are SGHKS and YYEKEE (reference sequence). DNA for the CDR3: TGTGCCAGCAGCTTGGGTTCAGGCACTGAAGCTTTCTTG. Its translation: CASSLGSGTEAFL.

This clonotype was detected a few times. J is TRBJ1-5 and V is TRBV25-1; D may be TRBD1 (5 bases). Germline-derived CDR1 and CDR2 are MGHDK and SYGVNS. The CDR3 length is 13 residues. The V end lost 4 bases, the J end lost 16 bases, and 20 bases lay between the germline ends. The CDR3 DNA is TGTGCCAGCAGTGGGAATGGGGACGGGCCCCTTCATTTT. Its translation is CASSGNGDGPLHF.